The 18 T cell receptor beta chains reported below all come from one sample, sequenced in a study of cytomegalovirus exposure and HLA in healthy donors. 13 Jbeta primers and 60 Vbeta primers were used for the PCR. Assay used: immunoSEQ multiplex PCR; TCRdb lists only in-frame clones, some missing. Of fewer than 120,000 clones listed, about 80% are singletons. The source material was PBMCs. The receptors shown here come from a man younger than 45 in good health and CMV-seropositive.

Worth noting for this clone: At one of its ends the junction is not consistent with the germline gene, which may arise from a read error. V and J are TRBV28 and TRBJ1-2; possibly TRBD1 for D (5 bases). This CDR3 is built from 13 residues. Germline lookup yields CDR1 MDHEN and CDR2 SYDVKM. In nucleotides, the CDR3 is TGTGCCGGCAGTTTAAAGGGGCTTTATGGCTACACCTTC. This translates into CAGSLKGLYGYTF.

The J gene is TRBJ2-5, the V gene TRBV5-1; maybe TRBD2 (5 bases). Looked up from germline, CDR1 is SGHRS and CDR2 is YFSETQ. This CDR3 region has 14 residues. The V end was cut by 2 bases, the J end by 5 bases, with 13 bases between. This CDR3 reads CASSLGTGDETQYF. The CDR3 DNA reads TGCGCCAGCAGCTTAGGTACCGGGGATGAGACCCAGTACTTC.

This clone has just one count. The chain carries TRBV5-4 and TRBJ2-3, with D possibly TRBD1 on 6 matching bases. In germline, CDR1 is SGHNT, CDR2 YYREEE (reference sequence). The V gene lost 4 bases and the J gene lost 6 bases, with 12 bases spanning the gap. The CDR3 is made up of 13 amino acids. CDR3 nucleotides: TGTGCCAGCAGCGTCGGGACAAGGGATACGCAGTATTTT. Translated: CASSVGTRDTQYF.

This clone was detected once. The rearrangement uses TRBV13 and TRBJ2-7, with D perhaps matching TRBD1 (6 bases). The CDR3 has 14 residues. Trimming removed 5 bases at V and 3 bases at J, with 14 bases between. CDR1 is PRHDT, CDR2 FYEKMQ, per germline (reference sequence). This chain's CDR3 is CASSPADRNYEQYF. The CDR3 region has the DNA TGTGCCAGCAGCCCCGCCGACAGGAACTACGAGCAGTACTTC.

V gene TRBV7-2 combines with J gene TRBJ2-7, with 8 bases aligning to TRBD1. CDR3 size: 16 residues. J was trimmed by 1 base and V by 5 bases; bases with no gene match: 10. CDR1 and CDR2 (germline): SGHTA, FQGNSA. The DNA for the CDR3 is TGTGCCAGCAGCCGGGCTCGACAGGGGAGATCCTACGAGCAGTACTTC. Its translation is CASSRARQGRSYEQYF.

V and J are TRBV19 and TRBJ2-7; 9 bases are shared with TRBD2. Trimming cost V 2 bases and J 3 bases; bases outside gene matches: 5. Germline V gene data show CDR1 as LNHDA and CDR2 as SQIVND (reference sequence). The CDR3 is 15 amino acids. The CDR3 region is CASSISGTSSYEQYF. The CDR3 nucleotides are TGTGCCAGTAGTATATCCGGGACTAGCAGCTACGAGCAGTACTTC.

This sequence joins TRBV4-1 and TRBJ1-4; the match to TRBD1 covers 7 bases. Germline-derived CDR1 and CDR2 are MGHRA and YSYEKL. Germline trimming cut 1 base from V and 4 bases from J; bases unmatched to any gene: 6. The CDR3 runs 16 residues. The CDR3 nucleotides read TGCGCCAGCAGCCAAGGACAGGGTTTCGGTAATGAAAAACTGTTTTTT. This translates into CASSQGQGFGNEKLFF.

V gene TRBV7-9 combines with J gene TRBJ2-1, with TRBD2 matching 9 bases. After removal of 4 bases from V and 4 bases from J, the junction contained 11 bases not matched to a gene. Germline CDR1 reads SEHNR; CDR2 reads FQNEAQ (reference sequence). CDR3 length equals 17 residues. CDR3 in amino acids: CASSWTRGGGAYNEQFF. CDR3 sequence (DNA): TGTGCCAGCAGCTGGACGAGGGGCGGGGGGGCATACAATGAGCAGTTCTTC.

The V call is TRBV6-5, the J call TRBJ1-3; D perhaps matches TRBD1 (6 bases). V shed 6 bases and J shed 0 bases, with 12 bases lying between them. The CDR3 spans 15 residues. The germline CDR1 and CDR2 sequences are MNHEY and SVGAGI. CDR3 loop: CASSRQALSGNTIYF. The CDR3 nucleotides read TGTGCCAGCAGCAGACAGGCCCTCTCTGGAAACACCATATATTTT.

V gene TRBV9 combines with J gene TRBJ2-2; 9 nucleotides align to TRBD1. Germline-derived CDR1 and CDR2 are SGDLS and YYNGEE. The CDR3 totals 16 residues. V gave up 0 bases and J gave up 7 bases; unmatched junction bases: 7. The CDR3 DNA reads TGTGCCAGCAGCGTAGGGGGACAGGGTAGCATCGGGGAGCTGTTTTTT. Its protein product is CASSVGGQGSIGELFF. Filled out from reference TRBV9 and TRBJ2-2, the complete variable domain reads DSGVTQTPKHLITATGQRVTLRCSPRSGDLSVYWYQQSLDQGLQFLIQYYNGEERAKGNILERFSAQQFPDLHSELNLSSLELGDSALYFCASSVGGQGSIGELFFGEGSRLTVL.

The chain is built from TRBV5-1 and TRBJ2-3; a possible D gene is TRBD2 (6 bases). The V end lost 1 base, the J end lost 0 bases, and 9 bases lay between the germline ends. CDR1 is SGHRS and CDR2 is YFSETQ in the germline V gene. CDR3 length: 15 residues. CDR3 amino acids: CASSLLEGSTDTQYF. The CDR3 bases are TGCGCCAGCAGCTTGTTGGAGGGAAGCACAGATACGCAGTATTTT.

V gene TRBV4-1 combines with J gene TRBJ2-7; 7 nucleotides match TRBD1. With V trimmed by 3 bases and J by 2 bases, 4 bases remained unmatched. Germline loops: CDR1 MGHRA, CDR2 YSYEKL. The CDR3 runs 14 residues. The CDR3 nucleotides read TGCGCCAGCAGCCATCGGACAGGCCCCTACGAGCAGTACTTC. Protein: CASSHRTGPYEQYF.

Worth noting for this clone: Other nucleotide sequences from this sample produce the same CDR3. This chain uses TRBV7-8 with TRBJ2-3; 14 bases map to TRBD2. Germline V lookup: CDR1 SGHVS, CDR2 FQNEAQ. The CDR3 extends over 15 amino acids. V gave up 3 bases and J gave up 4 bases; unmatched junction bases: 0. CDR3 sequence reads: CASSLTSGGADTQYF. Here the CDR3 DNA reads TGTGCCAGCAGCTTGACTAGCGGGGGGGCAGATACGCAGTATTTT.

The sample holds a few counts of this clone. V and J are TRBV6-4 and TRBJ1-4; no clear D. Germline CDR1 reads MRHNA; CDR2 reads SNTAGT. Trimming stripped 4 bases from V and 4 bases from J, with 13 bases between. The CDR3 has 15 residues. The CDR3 sequence is CASSVEGGINEKLFF. The DNA of the CDR3 is TGTGCCAGCAGTGTGGAGGGCGGCATTAATGAAAAACTGTTTTTT.

The chain joins TRBV6-6 to TRBJ2-7; perhaps TRBD1 as D (5 bases). The germline V and J ends were trimmed by 8 bases and 1 base, with 15 bases remaining between them. Germline assignment: CDR1 MNHNY and CDR2 SVGAGI (reference sequence). The CDR3 has 14 residues. The CDR3 sequence: CASLFNRRSYEQYF. The CDR3 coding sequence is TGTGCCAGCCTCTTCAACAGGCGATCCTACGAGCAGTACTTC.

The chain's CDR3 is CASGLGDRDHGYTF. CDR3 nucleotides: TGTGCTAGTGGTTTGGGGGACAGGGACCATGGCTACACCTTC. V is TRBV12-5 and J is TRBJ1-2, with TRBD1 matching over 9 bases. Germline-derived CDR1 and CDR2 are LGHNT and FRNRAP. V dropped 1 base and J dropped 6; count of bases not matched to a gene: 3. This CDR3 contains 14 residues.

V usage is TRBV27 and J usage is TRBJ2-1, with 8 bases that match TRBD1. V lost 6 bases to trimming and J lost 0 bases; unmatched junction nucleotides: 4. Germline CDR1 and CDR2: MNHEY and SMNVEV (reference sequence). The CDR3 has 15 residues. The CDR3 DNA sequence: TGTGCCAGCAGCCGACAGGGGAGCTCCTACAATGAGCAGTTCTTC. It codes for CASSRQGSSYNEQFF.

The chain joins TRBV5-8 to TRBJ1-1; the D is unclear. CDR3 length: 14 residues. Trimming took 2 bases from V and 3 from J, leaving 11 bases between them. Germline CDR1 and CDR2: SGHTS and YDEGEE. The CDR3 nucleotides read TGTGCCAGCAGCTTCAAGGGAGCGGACACTGAAGCTTTCTTT. Its translation is CASSFKGADTEAFF. Filled out from reference TRBV5-8 and TRBJ1-1, the complete variable domain reads EAGVTQSPTHLIKTRGQQATLRCSPISGHTSVYWYQQALGLGLQFLLWYDEGEERNRGNFPPRFSGRQFPNYSSELNVNALELEDSALYLCASSFKGADTEAFFGQGTRLTVV.